This T cell receptor beta chain comes out of a study of shared clonotypes between healthy human individuals. Study at large: CD8 memory received one plate per donor, CD8 naive two, CD4 memory three and CD4 naive three. General study results and limits: The expectation was that sequencing depth would affect clonotype sharing among donors. Genetic and exposure-history diversity was limited by the few donors.

Sorted-subset replicate PCR reactions were performed with 150 to 200 ng DNA, corresponding to roughly 30,000 T cell genomes. The data were produced by immunoSEQ multiplex PCR, yet TCRdb's version contains in-frame clones alone and is incomplete. The repertoire holds fewer than 2.5 million clones, with roughly 93% as singletons. This clone was observed a handful of times. Its antigen is undetermined. V lost 4 bases to trimming and J lost 2 bases, with 8 bases between them. The CDR3 length is 13 residues. CDR1 MGHDK and CDR2 SYGVNS come from the germline V gene. The sequence was collected from a man younger than 35 in good health. Some clones in this sample may be carry-over from other donors' samples. The specimen sequenced was naive CD4+ T cells from PBMCs. Documented subset: CD45RA+ positively selected. The chain carries TRBV25-1 and TRBJ1-1; D is unclear. This CDR3 reads CASSVRTNTEAFF. The CDR3 nucleotides are TGTGCCAGCAGTGTACGAACTAACACTGAAGCTTTCTTT.